This TCR beta chain stems from a study of blood T cell repertoires in COVID-19. The V segment lost 2 bases and the J segment 4 bases; nucleotides outside the gene matches: 10. The CDR3 sequence is 17 residues long. CDR1 is MNHEY and CDR2 is SVGEGT in the germline V gene. Cohort assignment relied on participant-reported clinical history. In the authors' methods: Researchers report that nucleated cell counts were estimated from reference gene primer amplification. Some clones are missing from TCRdb's copy, which holds only in-frame ones; the method was immunoSEQ multiplex PCR. The DNA gave D and trimming, while V, J and clone size come from that table. Of about 200,000 clones in the sample, about 91% were seen once.

This TCR derives from a woman between 40 and 50 years old with acute COVID-19. The sample consisted of PBMCs or T cells enriched from blood (not recorded which). The genes are TRBV6-2 or TRBV6-3 and TRBJ2-1, with TRBD2 matching 8 bases. DNA for the CDR3: TGTGCCAGCAGTTACCCAACAACTAGCGGAGTATACAATGAGCAGTTCTTC. This codes for CASSYPTTSGVYNEQFF.